This T cell receptor (beta chain) was sequenced for a study of cytomegalovirus exposure and HLA in healthy donors. Findings of the study overall: Clonal expansion, a later analysis showed, was greater in HLA-associated TCR beta chains than in equally common others.

Notes on this clone: Its cognate antigen is unknown.

The primer mix had 60 Vbeta and 13 Jbeta primers. Repertoires were generated with immunoSEQ multiplex PCR, while TCRdb's copy carries only in-frame clones and drops some. The sample holds about 220,000 clones, 76% seen once. Germline CDR1 and CDR2: LNHNV and YYDKDF (reference sequence). The junction had 5 bases not matched to a gene; V was cut back by 2 bases and J by 2 bases. The CDR3 length is 16 residues. Sequenced: PBMCs. The sequence was collected from a man between 18 and 29 years old in good health and CMV-seronegative. The chain links TRBV15 to TRBJ2-3; 9 bases align to TRBD2. The CDR3 coding sequence is TGTGCCACCAGCAGACCCTCTAGCGGGATCACAGATACGCAGTATTTT. Translated: CATSRPSSGITDTQYF. The full variable domain, in which reference TRBV15 and TRBJ2-3 provide the parts outside the CDR3, is DAMVIQNPRYQVTQFGKPVTLSCSQTLNHNVMYWYQQKSSQAPKLLFHYYDKDFNNEADTPDNFQSRRPNTSFCFLDIRSPGLGDTAMYLCATSRPSSGITDTQYFGPGTRLTVL.